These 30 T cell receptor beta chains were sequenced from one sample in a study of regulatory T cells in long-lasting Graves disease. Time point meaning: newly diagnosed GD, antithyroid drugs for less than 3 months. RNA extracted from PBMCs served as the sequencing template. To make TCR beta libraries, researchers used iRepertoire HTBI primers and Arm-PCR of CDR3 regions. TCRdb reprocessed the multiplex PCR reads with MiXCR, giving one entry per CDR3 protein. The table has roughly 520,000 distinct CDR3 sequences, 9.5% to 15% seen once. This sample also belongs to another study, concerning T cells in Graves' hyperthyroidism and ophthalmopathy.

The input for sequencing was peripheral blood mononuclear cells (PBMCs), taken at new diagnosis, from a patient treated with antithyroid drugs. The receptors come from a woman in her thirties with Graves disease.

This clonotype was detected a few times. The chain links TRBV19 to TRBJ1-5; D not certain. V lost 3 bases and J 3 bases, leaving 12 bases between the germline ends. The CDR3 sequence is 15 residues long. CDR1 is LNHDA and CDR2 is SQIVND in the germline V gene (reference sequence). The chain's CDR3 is CASSISFTNNQPQHF. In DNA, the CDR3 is TGTGCCAGTAGTATCTCCTTCACGAACAATCAGCCCCAGCATTTT.

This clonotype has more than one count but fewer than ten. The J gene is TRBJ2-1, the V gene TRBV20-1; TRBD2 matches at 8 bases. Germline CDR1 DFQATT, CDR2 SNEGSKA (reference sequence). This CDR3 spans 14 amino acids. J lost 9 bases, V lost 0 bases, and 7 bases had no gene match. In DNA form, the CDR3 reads TGCAGTGCTAGAGAACTAGCGGAGATGGCTGAGCAGTTCTTC. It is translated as CSARELAEMAEQFF.

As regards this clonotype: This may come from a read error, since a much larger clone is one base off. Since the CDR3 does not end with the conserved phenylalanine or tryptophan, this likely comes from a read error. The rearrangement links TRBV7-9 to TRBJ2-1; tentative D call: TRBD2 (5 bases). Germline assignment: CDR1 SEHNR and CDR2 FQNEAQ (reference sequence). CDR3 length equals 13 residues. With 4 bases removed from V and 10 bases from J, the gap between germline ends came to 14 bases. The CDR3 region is CASSSSLTGEQFL. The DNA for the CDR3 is TGTGCCAGCAGCTCCTCCCTAACGGGAGAGCAGTTCCTC.

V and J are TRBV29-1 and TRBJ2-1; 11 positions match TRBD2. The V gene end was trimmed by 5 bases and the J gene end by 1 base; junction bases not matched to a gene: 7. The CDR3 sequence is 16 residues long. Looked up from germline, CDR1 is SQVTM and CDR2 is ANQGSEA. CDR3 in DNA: TGCAGCGTTCTACTAGCGGGAGCTCTTTCCTACAATGAGCAGTTCTTC. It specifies CSVLLAGALSYNEQFF.

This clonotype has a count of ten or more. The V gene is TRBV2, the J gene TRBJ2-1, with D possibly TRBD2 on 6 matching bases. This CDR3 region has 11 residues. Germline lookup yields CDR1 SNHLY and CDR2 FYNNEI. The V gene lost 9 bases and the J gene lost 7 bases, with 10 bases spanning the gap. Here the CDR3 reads CASGLRNEQFF. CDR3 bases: TGTGCCAGTGGACTACGTAATGAGCAGTTCTTC.

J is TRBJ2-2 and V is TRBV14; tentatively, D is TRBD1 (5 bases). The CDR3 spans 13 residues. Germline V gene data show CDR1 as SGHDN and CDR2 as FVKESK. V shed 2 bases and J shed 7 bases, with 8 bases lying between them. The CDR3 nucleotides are TGTGCCAGCAGCCAAATTCAGGGCGGGGAGCTGTTTTTT. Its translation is CASSQIQGGELFF.

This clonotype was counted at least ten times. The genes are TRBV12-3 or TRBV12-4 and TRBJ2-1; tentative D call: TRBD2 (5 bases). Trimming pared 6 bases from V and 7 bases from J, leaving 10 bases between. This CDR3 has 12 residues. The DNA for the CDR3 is TGTGCCAGCAGCCTGACTACGAATGAGCAGTTCTTC. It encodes CASSLTTNEQFF.

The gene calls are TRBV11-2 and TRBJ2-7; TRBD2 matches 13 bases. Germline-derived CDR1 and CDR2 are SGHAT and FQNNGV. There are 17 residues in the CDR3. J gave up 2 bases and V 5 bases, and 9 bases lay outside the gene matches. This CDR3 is CASSPTSGRSSPYEQYF. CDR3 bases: TGTGCCAGCAGCCCGACTAGCGGGAGGTCTTCGCCCTACGAGCAGTACTTC.

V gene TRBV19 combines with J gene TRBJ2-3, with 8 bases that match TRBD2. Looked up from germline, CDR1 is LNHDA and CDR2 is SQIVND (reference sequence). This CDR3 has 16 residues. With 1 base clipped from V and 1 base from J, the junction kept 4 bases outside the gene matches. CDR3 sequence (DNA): TGTGCCAGTAGTATAGGTTTGACTAGCGGCACAGATACGCAGTATTTT. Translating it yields CASSIGLTSGTDTQYF.

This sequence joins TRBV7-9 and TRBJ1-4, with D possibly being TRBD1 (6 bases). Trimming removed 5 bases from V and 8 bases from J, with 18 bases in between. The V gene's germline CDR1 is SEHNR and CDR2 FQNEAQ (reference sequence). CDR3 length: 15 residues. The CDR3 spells CASSPWDGGQEKLFF. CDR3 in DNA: TGTGCCAGCAGCCCTTGGGACGGAGGACAGGAAAAACTGTTTTTT. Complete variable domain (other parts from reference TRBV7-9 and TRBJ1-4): DTGVSQNPRHKITKRGQNVTFRCDPISEHNRLYWYRQTLGQGPEFLTYFQNEAQLEKSRLLSDRFSAERPKGSFSTLEIQRTEQGDSAMYLCASSPWDGGQEKLFFGSGTQLSVL.

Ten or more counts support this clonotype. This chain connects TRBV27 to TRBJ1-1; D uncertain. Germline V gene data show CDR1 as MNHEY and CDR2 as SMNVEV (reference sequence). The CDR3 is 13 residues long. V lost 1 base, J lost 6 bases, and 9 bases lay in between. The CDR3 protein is CASSLFAGPEAFF. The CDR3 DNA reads TGTGCCAGCAGTTTATTCGCGGGTCCTGAAGCTTTCTTT.

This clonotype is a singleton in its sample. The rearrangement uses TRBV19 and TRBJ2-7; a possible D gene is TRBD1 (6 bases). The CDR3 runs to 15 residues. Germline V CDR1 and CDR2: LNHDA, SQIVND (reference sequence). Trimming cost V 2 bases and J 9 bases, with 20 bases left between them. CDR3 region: CASSINGLGGEVQYF. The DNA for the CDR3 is TGTGCCAGTAGTATAAATGGCCTAGGGGGAGAGGTGCAGTACTTC.

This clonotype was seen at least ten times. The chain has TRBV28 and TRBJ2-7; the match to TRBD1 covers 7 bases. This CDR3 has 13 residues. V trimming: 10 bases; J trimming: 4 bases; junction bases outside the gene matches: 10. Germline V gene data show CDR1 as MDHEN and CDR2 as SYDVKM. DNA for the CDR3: TGTGCCATCAGGGGGTTACCTCCGTACGAGCAGTACTTC. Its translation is CAIRGLPPYEQYF.

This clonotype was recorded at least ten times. CDR3 nucleotides: TGTGCCAGCAGTTTTCTGTATCAGCCCCAGCATTTT. Translation: CASSFLYQPQHF. The chain links TRBV28 to TRBJ1-5; D unclear. This CDR3 has 12 amino acids. Trimming pared 3 bases from V and 5 bases from J, leaving 5 bases between. In germline, CDR1 is MDHEN, CDR2 SYDVKM.

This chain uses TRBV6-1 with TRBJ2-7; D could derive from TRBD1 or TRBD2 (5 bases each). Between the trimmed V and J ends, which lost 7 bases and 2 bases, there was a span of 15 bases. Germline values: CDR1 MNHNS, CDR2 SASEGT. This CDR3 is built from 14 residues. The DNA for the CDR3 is TGTGCCAGCACCAAAGGGACGAGAACCTACGAGCAGTACTTC. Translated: CASTKGTRTYEQYF.

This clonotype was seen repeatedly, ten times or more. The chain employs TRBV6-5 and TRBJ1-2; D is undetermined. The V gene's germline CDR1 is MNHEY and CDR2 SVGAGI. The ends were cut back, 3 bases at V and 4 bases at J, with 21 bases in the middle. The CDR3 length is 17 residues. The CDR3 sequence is CASSYSMEQNNLYGYTF. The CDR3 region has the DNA TGTGCCAGCAGTTATTCTATGGAGCAGAACAACCTCTATGGCTACACCTTC.

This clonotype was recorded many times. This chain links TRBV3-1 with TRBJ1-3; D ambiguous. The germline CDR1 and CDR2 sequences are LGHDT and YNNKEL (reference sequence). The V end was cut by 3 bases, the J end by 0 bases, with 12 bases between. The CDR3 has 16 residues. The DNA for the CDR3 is TGTGCCAGCAGCCACGCGTTCAGCTTCTCTGGAAACACCATATATTTT. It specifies CASSHAFSFSGNTIYF.

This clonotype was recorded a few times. The CDR3 nucleotides are TGTGCCAGCAGCCCTCCCGGACAGGGGAGAACCGGGGAGCTGTTTTTT. Its protein product is CASSPPGQGRTGELFF. The rearrangement links TRBV7-9 to TRBJ2-2; 9 positions match TRBD1. This CDR3 is 16 amino acids long. The germline gives CDR1 SEHNR, CDR2 FQNEAQ (reference sequence). Trimming cost V 5 bases and J 5 bases; bases outside gene matches: 9.

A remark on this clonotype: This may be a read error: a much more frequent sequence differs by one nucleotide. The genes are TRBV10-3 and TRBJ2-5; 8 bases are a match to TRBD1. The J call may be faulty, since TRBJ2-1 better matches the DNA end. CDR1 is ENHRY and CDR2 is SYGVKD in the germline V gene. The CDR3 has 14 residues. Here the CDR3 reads CAIRDRGGGDEQFF. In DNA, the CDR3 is TGTGCCATCAGAGACAGGGGCGGTGGGGATGAGCAGTTCTTC.

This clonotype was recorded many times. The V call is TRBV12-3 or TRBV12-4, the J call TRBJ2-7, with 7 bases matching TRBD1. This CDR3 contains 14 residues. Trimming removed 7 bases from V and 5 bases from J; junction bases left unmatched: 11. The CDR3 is CASTVIDREHEQYF. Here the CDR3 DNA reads TGTGCCAGCACCGTGATTGACAGGGAACACGAGCAGTACTTC.

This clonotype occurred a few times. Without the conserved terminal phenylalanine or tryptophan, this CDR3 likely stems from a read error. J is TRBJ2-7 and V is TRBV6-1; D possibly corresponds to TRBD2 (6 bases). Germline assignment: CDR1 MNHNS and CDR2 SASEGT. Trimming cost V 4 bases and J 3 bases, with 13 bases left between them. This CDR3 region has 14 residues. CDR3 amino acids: CASSAAGLNYEQYS. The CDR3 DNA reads TGTGCCAGCAGTGCAGCGGGCCTTAACTACGAGCAGTACTCC.

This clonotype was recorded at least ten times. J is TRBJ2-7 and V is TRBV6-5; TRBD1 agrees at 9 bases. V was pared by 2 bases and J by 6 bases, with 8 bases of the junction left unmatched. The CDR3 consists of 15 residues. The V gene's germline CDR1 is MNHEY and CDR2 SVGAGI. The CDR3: CASSYPGTGRTEQYF. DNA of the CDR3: TGTGCCAGCAGTTACCCGGGGACAGGGAGGACCGAGCAGTACTTC.

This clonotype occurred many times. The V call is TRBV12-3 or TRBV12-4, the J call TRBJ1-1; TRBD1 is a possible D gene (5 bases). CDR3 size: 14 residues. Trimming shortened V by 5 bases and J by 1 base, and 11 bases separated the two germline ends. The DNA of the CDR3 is TGTGCCAGCAGTACCAGTCAGGGGAACACTGAAGCTTTCTTT. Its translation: CASSTSQGNTEAFF.

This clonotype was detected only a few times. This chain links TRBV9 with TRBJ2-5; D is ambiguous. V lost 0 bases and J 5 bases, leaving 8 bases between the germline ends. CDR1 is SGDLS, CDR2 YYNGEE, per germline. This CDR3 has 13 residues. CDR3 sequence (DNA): TGTGCCAGCAGCGTAGACACCAGGGAGACCCAGTACTTC. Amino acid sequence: CASSVDTRETQYF.

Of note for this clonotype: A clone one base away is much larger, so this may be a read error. In DNA form, the CDR3 reads TGTGCGACGGGAGTTGGGGATGAGCAGTACTTC. Its translation is CATGVGDEQYF. This sequence joins TRBV30 and TRBJ2-7; weak D call: TRBD2 (6 bases). This CDR3 is built from 11 residues. CDR1 and CDR2 from the germline V gene are GTSNPN and SVGIG (reference sequence).

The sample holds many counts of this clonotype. The CDR3 coding sequence is TGTGCCAGCAGTGAAGCGAGAGACAGGTCCTACGAGCAGTACTTC. Its protein is CASSEARDRSYEQYF. The V gene is TRBV2, the J gene TRBJ2-7, with a possible D match to TRBD1 (6 bases). From germline, CDR1 is SNHLY and CDR2 FYNNEI. The CDR3 has 15 residues. V shed 0 bases and J shed 1 base, with 10 bases lying between them.

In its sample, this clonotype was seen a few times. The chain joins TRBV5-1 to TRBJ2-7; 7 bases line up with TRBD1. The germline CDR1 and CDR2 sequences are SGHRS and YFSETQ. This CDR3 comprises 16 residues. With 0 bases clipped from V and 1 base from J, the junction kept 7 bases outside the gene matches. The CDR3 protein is CASSLGTGQVSYEQYF. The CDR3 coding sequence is TGCGCCAGCAGCTTGGGCACTGGACAGGTTTCCTACGAGCAGTACTTC. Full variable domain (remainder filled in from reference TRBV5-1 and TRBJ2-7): KAGVTQTPRYLIKTRGQQVTLSCSPISGHRSVSWYQQTPGQGLQFLFEYFSETQRNKGNFPGRFSGRQFSNSRSEMNVSTLELGDSALYLCASSLGTGQVSYEQYFGPGTRLTVT.

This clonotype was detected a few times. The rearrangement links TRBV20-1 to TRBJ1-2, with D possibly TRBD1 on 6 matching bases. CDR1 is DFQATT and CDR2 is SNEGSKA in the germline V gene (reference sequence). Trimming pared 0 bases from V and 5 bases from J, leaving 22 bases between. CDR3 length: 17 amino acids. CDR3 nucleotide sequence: TGCAGTGCTAGAGATGCCCCAGCCCCCGGGACAAAATATGGCTACACCTTC. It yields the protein CSARDAPAPGTKYGYTF.

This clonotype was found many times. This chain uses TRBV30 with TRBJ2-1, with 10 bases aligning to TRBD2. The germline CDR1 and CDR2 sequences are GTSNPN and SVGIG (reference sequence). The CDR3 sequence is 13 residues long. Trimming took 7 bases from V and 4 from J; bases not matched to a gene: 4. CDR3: CALLAGIYNEQFF. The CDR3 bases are TGTGCCTTACTAGCGGGAATATACAATGAGCAGTTCTTC.

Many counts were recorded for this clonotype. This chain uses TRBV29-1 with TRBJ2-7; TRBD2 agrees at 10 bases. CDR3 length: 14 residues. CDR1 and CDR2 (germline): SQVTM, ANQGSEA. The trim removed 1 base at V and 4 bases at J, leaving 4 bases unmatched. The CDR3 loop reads CSVEASGRSYEQYF. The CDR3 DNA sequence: TGCAGCGTTGAAGCTAGCGGGAGATCGTACGAGCAGTACTTC.